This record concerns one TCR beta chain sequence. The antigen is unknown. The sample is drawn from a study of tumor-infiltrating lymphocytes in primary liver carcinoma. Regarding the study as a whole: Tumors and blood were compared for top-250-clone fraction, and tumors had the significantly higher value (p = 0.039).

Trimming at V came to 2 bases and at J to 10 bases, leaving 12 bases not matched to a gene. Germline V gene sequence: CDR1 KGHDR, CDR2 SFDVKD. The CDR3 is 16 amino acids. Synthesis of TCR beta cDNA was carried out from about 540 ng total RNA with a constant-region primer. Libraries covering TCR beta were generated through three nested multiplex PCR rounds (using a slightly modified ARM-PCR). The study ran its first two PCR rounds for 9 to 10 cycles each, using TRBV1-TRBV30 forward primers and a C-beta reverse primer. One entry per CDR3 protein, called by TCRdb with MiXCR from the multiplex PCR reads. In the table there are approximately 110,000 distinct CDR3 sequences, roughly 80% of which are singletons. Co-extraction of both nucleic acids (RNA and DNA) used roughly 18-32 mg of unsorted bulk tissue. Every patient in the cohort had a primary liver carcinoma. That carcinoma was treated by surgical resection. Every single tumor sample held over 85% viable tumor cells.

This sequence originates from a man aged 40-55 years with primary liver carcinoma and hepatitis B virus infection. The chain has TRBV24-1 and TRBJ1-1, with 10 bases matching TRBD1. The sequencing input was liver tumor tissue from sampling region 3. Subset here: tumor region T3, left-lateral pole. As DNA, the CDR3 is TGTGCCACCAGTGATTCGGGGACAGGGGAAGGGGCTGTAGCTTTCTTT. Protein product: CATSDSGTGEGAVAFF.